The 32 T cell receptor beta chains presented below share a single source sample, sequenced in a study of spatial heterogeneity in lung cancer. General study points: Tumors with more nonsynonymous mutations had more expanded intratumoral alpha and beta TCRs.

No antigens are known for them. Time point noted: sample taken at primary tumor resection. Each CDR3 protein gets one entry after TCRdb re-called the 5' RACE reads with MiXCR. The profile shows some 10,000 distinct CDR3 sequences, less than 6% of them singletons. The starting material was lung tumor tissue, obtained at surgery. Receptor source: a female donor with early-stage non-small cell lung cancer.

This clonotype appeared many times. V is TRBV6-1 and J is TRBJ1-1; TRBD1 aligns across 7 bases. V shed 4 bases, J shed 7 bases, and the junction held 12 bases outside the gene matches. This CDR3 contains 15 residues. Germline V gives CDR1 MNHNS, CDR2 SASEGT. CDR3 sequence reads: CASSATTGRIGEAFF. In nucleotides, the CDR3 is TGTGCCAGCAGTGCTACGACAGGGCGGATTGGTGAAGCTTTCTTT.

The chain couples TRBV5-1 to TRBJ2-1; D not certain. CDR3 length equals 14 residues. Deletions cut 4 bases from V and 7 bases from J, with 15 bases between. Per the germline V gene, CDR1 is SGHRS and CDR2 is YFSETQ. CDR3 protein: CASSPLLDINEQFF. DNA for the CDR3: TGCGCCAGCAGCCCTTTATTAGACATTAATGAGCAGTTCTTC.

This clonotype came up many times. The chain couples TRBV27 to TRBJ2-7; D may be TRBD2 (6 bases). This CDR3 is 13 amino acids long. V shed 3 bases and J shed 7 bases, with 13 bases lying between them. Per the germline V gene, CDR1 is MNHEY and CDR2 is SMNVEV (reference sequence). The CDR3 sequence: CASSLTRLGEQYF. DNA of the CDR3: TGTGCCAGCAGTTTGACTAGACTTGGAGAGCAGTACTTC.

This clonotype was seen ten or more times. V usage is TRBV20-1 and J usage is TRBJ2-7; D gene unclear. The CDR3 contains 14 residues. Trimming stripped 3 bases from V and 2 bases from J, with 14 bases between. CDR1 and CDR2 (germline): DFQATT, SNEGSKA (reference sequence). CDR3 in amino acids: CSASKDLLTYEQYF. CDR3 nucleotide sequence: TGCAGTGCTAGTAAGGACCTTTTAACCTACGAGCAGTACTTC.

Ten or more counts support this clonotype. The J gene is TRBJ2-7, the V gene TRBV5-1; D might be TRBD2 (5 bases). V lost 4 bases and J lost 0, with 11 bases in between. Germline V gene data show CDR1 as SGHRS and CDR2 as YFSETQ. This CDR3 is built from 14 residues. The CDR3 loop is CASSIASNSYEQYF. DNA of the CDR3: TGCGCCAGCAGCATCGCTAGCAACTCCTACGAGCAGTACTTC.

This clonotype appeared many times. V and J are TRBV7-9 and TRBJ2-2, with no clear D. The CDR3 consists of 14 residues. The germline V gene has CDR1 SEHNR and CDR2 FQNEAQ (reference sequence). V lost 2 bases and J lost 2, with 6 bases in between. Here the CDR3 reads CASSLLVNTGELFF. CDR3 bases: TGTGCCAGCAGCTTATTAGTTAACACCGGGGAGCTGTTTTTT. The entire variable domain, with the rest obtained from reference TRBV7-9 and TRBJ2-2, is as follows: DTGVSQNPRHKITKRGQNVTFRCDPISEHNRLYWYRQTLGQGPEFLTYFQNEAQLEKSRLLSDRFSAERPKGSFSTLEIQRTEQGDSAMYLCASSLLVNTGELFFGEGSRLTVL.

This clonotype rates as medium-sized (0.01 to 0.1%). The V and J genes are TRBV2 and TRBJ2-7; D possibly corresponds to TRBD1 (6 bases). The V gene lost 4 bases and the J gene lost 2 bases, with 18 bases spanning the gap. The CDR3 sequence is 16 residues long. CDR1 SNHLY and CDR2 FYNNEI come from the germline V gene. The CDR3 DNA reads as TGTGCCAGCAGTGCCCCATTGGAAGGGGGAGCCTACGAGCAGTACTTC. Its protein is CASSAPLEGGAYEQYF.

This clonotype was picked up many times. The DNA of the CDR3 is TGTGCCAGCAGCCTACGGAGCGAAGAGACCCAGTACTTC. The encoded protein is CASSLRSEETQYF. The rearrangement uses TRBV3-1 and TRBJ2-5; D remains unclear. The CDR3 is 13 amino acids. With 4 bases removed from V and 3 bases from J, the gap between germline ends came to 9 bases. The germline gives CDR1 LGHDT, CDR2 YNNKEL (reference sequence).

This clonotype was seen repeatedly, ten times or more. The chain carries TRBV6-6 and TRBJ2-3, with TRBD2 matching 14 bases. The CDR3 is 17 amino acids. CDR1 is MNHNY, CDR2 SVGAGI, per germline (reference sequence). V was clipped by 7 bases and J by 5 bases; unmatched bases: 11. The CDR3 DNA follows: TGTGCCAGCATAACGGCGCCGGGACTAGCGGGAGTAGATACGCAGTATTTT. Its translation: CASITAPGLAGVDTQYF.

Relative to its sample, this clonotype is large. The J gene is TRBJ2-2, the V gene TRBV7-8; 8 nucleotides line up with TRBD1. The CDR3 has 19 residues. Germline assignment: CDR1 SGHVS and CDR2 FQNEAQ. V trimming: 5 bases; J trimming: 4 bases; junction bases outside the gene matches: 18. CDR3 loop: CASSPLPRPDRGFTGELFF. DNA of the CDR3: TGTGCCAGCAGCCCCCTACCACGGCCCGACAGGGGCTTCACCGGGGAGCTGTTTTTT.

This clonotype was detected a few times. The genes are TRBV28 and TRBJ1-4; 7 bases are shared with TRBD1. Germline values: CDR1 MDHEN, CDR2 SYDVKM. The CDR3 covers 15 residues. The V and J ends lost 7 bases and 1 base, in that order; junction bases with no gene match: 6. The CDR3 loop is CASIPTGRTNEKLFF. CDR3 nucleotides: TGTGCCAGCATTCCGACAGGGAGAACTAATGAAAAACTGTTTTTT.

This clonotype was recorded many times. The gene calls are TRBV7-2 and TRBJ2-7; the D is unclear. V lost 1 base and J 0 bases, leaving 7 bases between the germline ends. Germline lookup yields CDR1 SGHTA and CDR2 FQGNSA. The CDR3 totals 14 residues. CDR3 DNA: TGTGCCAGCAGCTTAGGCAGCGACTCCTACGAGCAGTACTTC. Its protein product is CASSLGSDSYEQYF.

This clonotype is medium-sized. The gene calls are TRBV27 and TRBJ2-5; no definite D call. The CDR3 is 14 residues long. V was trimmed by 5 bases and J by 0 bases, leaving 10 bases between them. Germline V gives CDR1 MNHEY, CDR2 SMNVEV (reference sequence). CDR3 DNA sequence: TGTGCCAGCAGTCGAGGATCGTACCAAGAGACCCAGTACTTC. It yields the protein CASSRGSYQETQYF.

This clonotype was counted between two and nine times. Relative to the germline gene, one junction end is altered; a read error may explain this. The chain links TRBV7-9 to TRBJ1-2; D gene uncertain. The CDR3 extends over 10 amino acids. Looked up from germline, CDR1 is SEHNR and CDR2 is FQNEAQ (reference sequence). CDR3 amino acids: CASGLDGYNF. The CDR3 region has the DNA TGTGCCAGCGGATTAGATGGCTACAACTTC.

This clonotype was recorded many times. The rearrangement links TRBV5-5 to TRBJ1-4, with D possibly TRBD1 on 6 matching bases. Trimming removed 4 bases at V and 4 bases at J, with 11 bases between. Germline loops: CDR1 SGHKS, CDR2 YYEKEE (reference sequence). The CDR3 length is 14 residues. CDR3 sequence reads: CASSQGPLNEKLFF. The CDR3 DNA is TGTGCCAGCAGCCAGGGGCCACTTAATGAAAAACTGTTTTTT.

This clonotype qualifies as medium-sized. The gene calls are TRBV20-1 and TRBJ1-5; a possible D gene is TRBD1 (6 bases). Germline V lookup: CDR1 DFQATT, CDR2 SNEGSKA (reference sequence). The CDR3 contains 13 residues. Trimming pared 6 bases from V and 2 bases from J, leaving 11 bases between. CDR3 sequence reads: CSAPPGGNQPQHF. In DNA form, the CDR3 reads TGCAGTGCCCCCCCAGGGGGCAATCAGCCCCAGCATTTT.

This clonotype occurred many times. The J gene is TRBJ2-5, the V gene TRBV5-1; no clear D. This CDR3 comprises 13 residues. Germline loops: CDR1 SGHRS, CDR2 YFSETQ. V shed 4 bases and J shed 5 bases, with 12 bases lying between them. Here the CDR3 reads CASSGNSMETQYF. The DNA for the CDR3 is TGCGCCAGCAGCGGTAACAGTATGGAGACCCAGTACTTC.

This clonotype appeared a few times. This chain joins TRBV25-1 and TRBJ2-1, with TRBD2 matching 9 bases. The germline V gene encodes CDR1 MGHDK and CDR2 SYGVNS. V shed 3 bases and J 0 bases; nucleotides not matched to a gene: 12. The CDR3 covers 19 residues. CDR3 nucleotide sequence: TGTGCCAGCAGTGATGATGCCCCGACTAGCGGTACCTCCTACAATGAGCAGTTCTTC. It codes for CASSDDAPTSGTSYNEQFF.

This clonotype was counted ten times or more. The chain combines TRBV5-6 with TRBJ2-3, with 9 nucleotides matching TRBD2. The CDR3 length is 17 residues. Germline trimming cut 5 bases from V and 3 bases from J; bases unmatched to any gene: 13. The germline V gene has CDR1 SGHDT and CDR2 YYEEEE. The CDR3 loop reads CASSFSVSGSGTDTQYF. CDR3 in DNA: TGTGCCAGCAGTTTCAGCGTTAGCGGGAGCGGTACAGATACGCAGTATTTT.

This clonotype was picked up a small number of times. The chain carries TRBV20-1 and TRBJ2-5; 7 bases fit TRBD1. The CDR3 is 14 residues long. V was pared by 3 bases and J by 2 bases, with 6 bases of the junction left unmatched. Germline V gene sequence: CDR1 DFQATT, CDR2 SNEGSKA (reference sequence). CDR3 residues: CSARTPGQQETQYF. The CDR3 DNA sequence: TGCAGTGCTAGGACGCCGGGACAGCAAGAGACCCAGTACTTC.

This clonotype was seen at least ten times. The rearrangement uses TRBV10-3 and TRBJ2-1; D not resolved. V lost 4 bases and J 5 bases, leaving 21 bases between the germline ends. This CDR3 is built from 17 residues. Germline assignment: CDR1 ENHRY and CDR2 SYGVKD. The CDR3: CAISGVYLRPPDNEQFF. DNA for the CDR3: TGTGCCATCAGTGGGGTCTATTTAAGACCCCCCGACAATGAGCAGTTCTTC.

Ten or more counts support this clonotype. The chain combines TRBV18 with TRBJ1-2; D is undetermined. Trimming shortened V by 6 bases and J by 6 bases, and 11 bases separated the two germline ends. The CDR3 consists of 12 residues. Per the germline V gene, CDR1 is KGHSH and CDR2 is LQKENI. DNA for the CDR3: TGTGCCAGCTCGAAACCCCAGCATGGCTACACCTTC. Amino acid sequence: CASSKPQHGYTF.

By its share, this clonotype is medium-sized. The chain recombines TRBV28 with TRBJ1-1; D not certain. Germline V gene sequence: CDR1 MDHEN, CDR2 SYDVKM. Trimming took 7 bases from V and 1 from J, leaving 10 bases between them. The CDR3 runs 13 residues. The CDR3 nucleotides read TGTGCCAGCATTCTCCTCGGGAACACTGAAGCTTTCTTT. This gives the protein CASILLGNTEAFF. Full variable domain (remainder filled in from reference TRBV28 and TRBJ1-1): DVKVTQSSRYLVKRTGEKVFLECVQDMDHENMFWYRQDPGLGLRLIYFSYDVKMKEKGDIPEGYSVSREKKERFSLILESASTNQTSMYLCASILLGNTEAFFGQGTRLTVV.

In its sample, this clonotype was seen many times. The V call is TRBV7-9, the J call TRBJ1-5, with D maybe TRBD1 (6 bases). This CDR3 region has 16 residues. Germline values: CDR1 SEHNR, CDR2 FQNEAQ (reference sequence). V was clipped by 5 bases and J by 2 bases, with 16 bases between them. The CDR3 region is CASSRNRDRGNQPQHF. The CDR3 DNA follows: TGTGCCAGCAGCCGCAACAGGGACCGGGGCAATCAGCCCCAGCATTTT.

This clonotype appeared many times. The chain employs TRBV11-2 and TRBJ2-4, with 8 nucleotides matching TRBD1. This CDR3 has 15 amino acids. V lost 3 bases to trimming and J lost 5 bases; unmatched junction nucleotides: 6. Germline V gene lookup returns CDR1 SGHAT and CDR2 FQNNGV. CDR3 sequence reads: CASSFSPDRENIQYF. CDR3 DNA sequence: TGTGCCAGCAGCTTTTCCCCGGACAGGGAAAACATTCAGTACTTC.

There are many counts of this clonotype. J is TRBJ2-7 and V is TRBV2, with TRBD1 matching over 7 bases. Germline values: CDR1 SNHLY, CDR2 FYNNEI. With V trimmed by 5 bases and J by 7 bases, 8 bases remained unmatched. This CDR3 has 13 amino acids. This chain's CDR3 is CASSRGRFLEQYF. For the CDR3, the DNA is TGTGCCAGCAGTAGGGGGCGATTCCTAGAGCAGTACTTC.

There are a few counts of this clonotype. The chain carries TRBV20-1 and TRBJ2-6; 8 bases agree with TRBD1. V gave up 3 bases and J gave up 0 bases; unmatched junction bases: 22. Germline V gene data show CDR1 as DFQATT and CDR2 as SNEGSKA (reference sequence). This CDR3 comprises 22 residues. DNA of the CDR3: TGCAGTGCTAGTCCCCCTAGGATGTCTGCTAAAGACAGGGGCTCTGGGGCCAACGTCCTGACTTTC. Protein sequence: CSASPPRMSAKDRGSGANVLTF.

This clonotype is medium-sized by share. V gene TRBV5-1 combines with J gene TRBJ1-1, with a possible D match to TRBD1 (5 bases). Trimming removed 4 bases at V and 10 bases at J, with 17 bases between. The CDR3 has 13 amino acids. Per the germline V gene, CDR1 is SGHRS and CDR2 is YFSETQ. For the CDR3, the DNA is TGCGCCAGCAGCCTTGGAGGGGAGAGGAGAGCTTTCTTT. Translated: CASSLGGERRAFF.

This clonotype is termed medium-sized (0.01 to 0.1%). This chain links TRBV2 with TRBJ1-1; D unresolved. There are 11 residues in the CDR3. The germline V gene has CDR1 SNHLY and CDR2 FYNNEI. The germline V and J ends were trimmed by 7 bases and 3 bases, with 6 bases remaining between them. The CDR3 DNA is TGTGCCAGCAAGAAGGACACTGAAGCTTTCTTT. Residues: CASKKDTEAFF.

This clonotype occurred many times. The chain employs TRBV11-3 and TRBJ2-1; 9 bases agree with TRBD2. The V gene's germline CDR1 is SGHNT and CDR2 YENEEA. The length of the CDR3 is 14 residues. V shed 7 bases, J shed 9 bases, and the junction held 10 bases outside the gene matches. The CDR3: CASKGGAGGTEQFF. The CDR3 DNA reads TGTGCCAGCAAGGGTGGTGCGGGAGGGACTGAGCAGTTCTTC.

This clonotype was seen repeatedly, ten times or more. The chain has TRBV29-1 and TRBJ2-2; D gene unclear. The ends were cut back, 4 bases at V and 5 bases at J, with 8 bases in the middle. The CDR3 is 12 residues long. Looked up from germline, CDR1 is SQVTM and CDR2 is ANQGSEA. The CDR3 loop reads CSVVYWTGELFF. In DNA form, the CDR3 reads TGCAGCGTTGTATACTGGACCGGGGAGCTGTTTTTT.

The chain carries TRBV28 and TRBJ2-1; possibly TRBD1 for D (5 bases). Germline V CDR1 and CDR2: MDHEN, SYDVKM. V gave up 9 bases and J gave up 7 bases, with 22 bases separating them. The CDR3 has 15 residues. The CDR3: CARFLRQTRRNEQFF. Here the CDR3 DNA reads TGTGCCAGATTCCTCCGACAGACCCGACGGAATGAGCAGTTCTTC.